This T cell receptor (beta chain) is drawn from a study of blood T cell repertoires in COVID-19. About the study: COVID-19 samples from acute and convalescent phases originated in the United States, Italy and Spain. In each case, the material was cDNA or gDNA derived from T cells, B-cell-depleted T cells, or PBMCs.

In the original processing: Reference gene primer amplification gave estimated nucleated cell counts. Here immunoSEQ multiplex PCR was the method, and the copy in TCRdb shows in-frame clones only, minus some. That table supplies the V and J calls and clone size; D and trimming were determined from the DNA. The table lists some 97,000 clones, just under 85% of them singletons, with 13% in the top ten. Sequenced input: peripheral blood. This clonotype originated in a man over 45 with active or convalescent COVID-19.

CDR3 in DNA: TGTGCCAGCAGCTTTTCAGGGTGGAACTATGGCTACACCTTC. Encoded protein: CASSFSGWNYGYTF. The rearrangement uses TRBV5-8 and TRBJ1-2, with D maybe TRBD1 (5 bases). The CDR3 runs 14 residues. V was pared by 2 bases and J by 2 bases, with 10 bases between. Germline CDR1 reads SGHTS; CDR2 reads YDEGEE.